This is a list of T cell receptor beta chains from one sample in a study of T cells in Graves' hyperthyroidism and ophthalmopathy. Via MiXCR, TCRdb re-called the multiplex PCR reads, giving one row per CDR3 protein. The sample lists more than 500,000 distinct CDR3 sequences; roughly 15% were seen once. What was sequenced was blood. These receptors were taken from a woman in her 40s with Graves' hyperthyroidism. Both conserved end residues are part of each CDR3. D genes are given only for firm matches. Some rows mark clone size as missing; the rest say once, few, many or name a class of expanded clone.

TRBJ1-5 TRBV6-1 TRBD1 many CASTDRYNQPQHF TGTGCCAGCACGGACAGGTACAATCAGCCCCAGCATTTT
TRBJ1-1 TRBV20-1 NA many CSARDIQDRQEGAFF TGCAGTGCTAGAGATATCCAAGACCGACAGGAGGGAGCTTTCTTT
TRBJ2-5 TRBV2 TRBD2 many CASSGVREEVGETQYF TGTGCCAGCAGCGGAGTGCGGGAGGAGGTGGGGGAGACCCAGTACTTC
TRBJ1-5 TRBV15 TRBD1 few CATSQGAGSNQPQHF TGTGCCACCAGCCAGGGGGCCGGCAGCAATCAGCCCCAGCATTTT
TRBJ1-2 TRBV20-1 TRBD1 many CSARLRDRVVGYTF TGCAGTGCTAGACTCCGGGACAGGGTGGTTGGCTACACCTTC
TRBJ2-7 TRBV24-1 NA many CATSDSTGSYEQYF TGTGCCACCAGTGATTCGACAGGTTCCTACGAGCAGTACTTC
TRBJ2-3 TRBV7-9 TRBD1 NA CASSRWDSTYTQYF TGTGCCAGCAGCCGCTGGGACAGCACATATACGCAGTATTTT
TRBJ2-5 TRBV4-2 TRBD2 NA CASSQGASGGGTETQYF TGTGCCAGCAGCCAAGGGGCTAGCGGGGGAGGTACGGAGACCCAGTACTTC
TRBJ1-1 TRBV6-1 TRBD1 many CASRLTGAEAFF TGTGCCAGCAGACTTACAGGGGCTGAAGCTTTCTTT
TRBJ1-2 TRBV4-1 TRBD1 NA CASSQDTGTGGSGYGYTF TGCGCCAGCAGCCAGGATACCGGGACAGGGGGATCTGGCTATGGCTACACCTTC
TRBJ1-1 TRBV28 NA many CASSLAGVREAFF TGTGCCAGCAGTTTAGCAGGGGTCCGTGAAGCTTTCTTT
TRBJ2-1 TRBV30 NA NA CAWRKWLNNEQFF TGTGCCTGGAGAAAGTGGCTGAACAATGAGCAGTTCTTC
TRBJ1-5 TRBV20-1 TRBD1 many CSAPDRVSQQPQHF TGCAGTGCGCCGGACAGGGTGAGTCAGCAGCCCCAGCATTTT
TRBJ2-3 TRBV29-1 NA few CTVQVTDTQYF TGCACCGTACAGGTCACAGATACGCAGTATTTT
TRBJ1-1 TRBV20-1 TRBD1 many CSARPGTANTEAFF TGCAGTGCTAGACCCGGGACAGCTAACACTGAAGCTTTCTTT
TRBJ2-5 TRBV5-1 NA NA CASSNRELETQYF TGCGCCAGCAGTAACAGGGAATTGGAGACCCAGTACTTC
TRBJ2-7 TRBV14 NA NA CASSQVGGTNLYEQYF TGTGCCAGCAGCCAAGTGGGAGGTACGAACCTCTACGAGCAGTACTTC
TRBJ2-7 TRBV5-1 NA NA CASSLEVASVYEQYF TGCGCCAGCAGCTTGGAGGTCGCCAGCGTCTACGAGCAGTACTTC
TRBJ2-3 TRBV19 NA NA CASSIRQDYTDTQYF TGTGCCAGTAGTATCAGGCAGGACTACACAGATACGCAGTATTTT
TRBJ2-3 TRBV12-3/TRBV12-4 NA many CASSLARGDTQYF TGTGCCAGCAGTTTAGCGCGGGGAGATACGCAGTATTTT
TRBJ1-2 TRBV12-3/TRBV12-4 TRBD1 many CASSFPGTGLLGYTF TGTGCCAGCAGTTTTCCCGGGACAGGGCTATTGGGCTACACCTTC
TRBJ2-5 TRBV6-1 TRBD1 NA CASSEALRTGIQETQYF TGTGCCAGCAGTGAAGCCCTAAGGACAGGGATCCAAGAGACCCAGTACTTC
TRBJ1-5 TRBV12-3/TRBV12-4 NA many CASSIFGGVQPQHF TGTGCCAGCAGTATCTTCGGGGGCGTTCAGCCCCAGCATTTT
TRBJ2-3 TRBV2 NA many CASSDRDLAYTDTQYF TGTGCCAGCAGTGATCGGGACTTAGCGTACACAGATACGCAGTATTTT
TRBJ2-7 TRBV5-6 NA NA CASRPSDSGPYYEQYF TGTGCCAGCAGACCAAGTGACTCAGGACCCTACTACGAGCAGTACTTC
TRBJ2-7 TRBV3-1 NA many CASSSYTNEQYF TGTGCCAGCAGCTCATACACGAACGAGCAGTACTTC
TRBJ2-7 TRBV27 NA many CASSPKDSLPSYEQYF TGTGCCAGCAGTCCAAAGGACAGTTTACCCTCCTACGAGCAGTACTTC
TRBJ2-3 TRBV5-5 NA many CASSLPPGLGDTQYF TGTGCCAGCAGCTTGCCCCCAGGGTTAGGGGATACGCAGTATTTT
TRBJ2-3 TRBV7-2 TRBD2 few CASSLMSGSPDTQYF TGTGCCAGCAGCTTAATGAGCGGGAGCCCAGATACGCAGTATTTT
TRBJ2-5 TRBV12-3/TRBV12-4 TRBD2 NA CASSLGAPGGETQYF TGTGCCAGCAGTCTCGGGGCCCCCGGGGGGGAGACCCAGTACTTC
TRBJ1-5 TRBV2 TRBD1 few CASSSPYRGGNQPQHF TGTGCCAGCAGTTCTCCCTACAGGGGCGGTAATCAGCCCCAGCATTTT
TRBJ1-1 TRBV4-1 NA many CASSQDLGGARGTEAFF TGCGCCAGCAGCCAAGATCTTGGGGGGGCCAGGGGCACTGAAGCTTTCTTT
TRBJ1-1 TRBV7-2 NA many CASSVRRRSLNTEAFF TGTGCCAGCAGCGTCCGGAGGAGGTCCCTGAACACTGAAGCTTTCTTT
TRBJ2-3 TRBV15 NA few CATSRDKDTQYF TGTGCCACCAGCAGAGATAAAGATACGCAGTATTTT
TRBJ1-2 TRBV12-3/TRBV12-4 TRBD1 NA CASSLSGTGSGEYGYTF TGTGCCAGCAGTTTATCCGGGACAGGGTCCGGAGAGTATGGCTACACCTTC
TRBJ2-5 TRBV20-1 NA many CSAWDIQETQYF TGCAGTGCCTGGGACATACAAGAGACCCAGTACTTC
TRBJ1-1 TRBV6-1 NA many CASSLTESAFF TGTGCCAGCAGTTTGACAGAATCAGCTTTCTTT
TRBJ2-7 TRBV20-1 NA few CSATGPGPYEQYF TGCAGTGCTACGGGCCCTGGGCCCTACGAGCAGTACTTC
TRBJ2-1 TRBV29-1 TRBD2 NA CSVVGGLAGVSDEQFF TGCAGCGTTGTGGGGGGACTAGCGGGAGTAAGTGATGAGCAGTTCTTC